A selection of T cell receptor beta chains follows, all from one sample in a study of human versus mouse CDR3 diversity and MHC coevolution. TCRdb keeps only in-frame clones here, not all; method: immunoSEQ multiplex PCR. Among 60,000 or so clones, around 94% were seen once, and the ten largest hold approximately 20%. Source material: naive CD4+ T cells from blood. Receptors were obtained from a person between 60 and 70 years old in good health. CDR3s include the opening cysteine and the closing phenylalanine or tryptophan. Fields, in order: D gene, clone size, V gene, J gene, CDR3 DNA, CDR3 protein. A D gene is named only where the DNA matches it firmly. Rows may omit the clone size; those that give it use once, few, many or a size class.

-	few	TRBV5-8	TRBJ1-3	TGTGCCAGCAGCTTGTTGGACAGTGGAAACACCATATATTTT	CASSLLDSGNTIYF
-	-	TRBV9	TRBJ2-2	TGTGCCAGCAGCGTAGGGGTTTTCGGGGGCGGGGAGCTGTTTTTT	CASSVGVFGGGELFF
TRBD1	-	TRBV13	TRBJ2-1	TGTGCCAGCAGCTTAGTCGGGGACGGGACAGGTCCGCGTGAGCAGTTCTTC	CASSLVGDGTGPREQFF
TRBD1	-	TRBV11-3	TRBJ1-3	TGTGCCAGCAGTATAGCCGGACAGGGTACGGGAAACACCATATATTTT	CASSIAGQGTGNTIYF
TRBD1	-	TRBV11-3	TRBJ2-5	TGTGCCAGCAGCTTAATTCAGGGGGTAGGGACCCAGTACTTC	CASSLIQGVGTQYF
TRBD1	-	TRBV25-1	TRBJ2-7	TGTGCCAGCACCCCCGACAGGGCGACCTACGAGCAGTACTTC	CASTPDRATYEQYF
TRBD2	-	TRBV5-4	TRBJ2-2	TGTGCCAGCAGCCAACCTGGGACTAGCGTATTTGGCGGGGAGCTGTTTTTT	CASSQPGTSVFGGELFF
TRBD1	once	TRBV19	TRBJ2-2	TGTGCCAGTAGTGGACAGGGGAGCACCGGGGAGCTGTTTTTT	CASSGQGSTGELFF
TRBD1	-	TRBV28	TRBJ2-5	TGTGCCAGCAGTCCCCGACAGGGTTTCGTGGAGACCCAGTACTTC	CASSPRQGFVETQYF
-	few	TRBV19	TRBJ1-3	TGTGCCAGTAGTATACAGCCCTTCGACGGGGGAAACACCATATATTTT	CASSIQPFDGGNTIYF
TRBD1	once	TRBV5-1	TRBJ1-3	TGCGCCAGCAGCTTGGCAGGGGGCAGGTTTGGAAACACCATATATTTT	CASSLAGGRFGNTIYF
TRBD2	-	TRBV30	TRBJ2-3	TGTGCCTTTTTCGGAGCGGGGGCAGATACGCAGTATTTT	CAFFGAGADTQYF
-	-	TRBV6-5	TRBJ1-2	TGTGCCAGCGTCCCTTCGGGTAAGAACTATGGCTACACCTTC	CASVPSGKNYGYTF
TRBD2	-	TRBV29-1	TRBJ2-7	TGCAGCGTTGGGGGGGAGGGCTACGAGCAGTACTTC	CSVGGEGYEQYF
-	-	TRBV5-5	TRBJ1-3	TGTGCCAGCAGCTTGGAACACAGGGTCAATGGAAACACCATATATTTT	CASSLEHRVNGNTIYF
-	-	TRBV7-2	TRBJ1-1	TGTGCCAGCAGCTTGAGGATGAACACTGAAGCTTTCTTT	CASSLRMNTEAFF
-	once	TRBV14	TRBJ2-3	TGTGCCAGCAGCCGGCATCCTGGGGGGGGCGGTACGCAGTATTTT	CASSRHPGGGGTQYF
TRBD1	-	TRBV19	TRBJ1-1	TGTGCCAGCACTTGGGGACAGGCGAACACTGAAGCTTTCTTT	CASTWGQANTEAFF
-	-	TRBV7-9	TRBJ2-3	TGTGCCAGCAGCTTTTCAAGCTCCCCAGATACGCAGTATTTT	CASSFSSSPDTQYF
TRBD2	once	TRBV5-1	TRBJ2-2	TGCGCCAGCAGCCGAGCCGGACTAGCGGACAACACCGGGGAGCTGTTTTTT	CASSRAGLADNTGELFF
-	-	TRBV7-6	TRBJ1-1	TGTGCCAGCAGCTTAGCAGCAGGGACTGAAGCTTTCTTT	CASSLAAGTEAFF
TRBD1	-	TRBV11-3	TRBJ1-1	TGTGCCAGCAGCCCAAACCGAAGGACAGGGGCGGACACTGAAGCTTTCTTT	CASSPNRRTGADTEAFF
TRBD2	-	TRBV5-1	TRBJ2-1	TGCGCCAGCAGCTTGGGGGGTCAACTAGCGGGAGGTGGTGAGCAGTTCTTC	CASSLGGQLAGGGEQFF
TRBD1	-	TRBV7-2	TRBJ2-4	TGTGCCAGCAGCGCGGACAGGGCCAAAAACATTCAGTACTTC	CASSADRAKNIQYF
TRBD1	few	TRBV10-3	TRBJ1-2	TGTGCCATCGGTTCTGGACAGGGAACTTATGGCTACACCTTC	CAIGSGQGTYGYTF
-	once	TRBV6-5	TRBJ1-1	TGTGCCAGCAACCCCTTCGGGACAAGATACACTGAAGCTTTCTTT	CASNPFGTRYTEAFF
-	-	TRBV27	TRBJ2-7	TGTGCCAGCAGAGATGCCCTGAGCACCTACGAGCAGTACTTC	CASRDALSTYEQYF
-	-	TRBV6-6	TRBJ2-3	TGTGCCAGCAGCCCCGGAGACCGGGAGTGGGATACGCAGTATTTT	CASSPGDREWDTQYF
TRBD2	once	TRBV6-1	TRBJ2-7	TGTGCCAGCACTTGGACTAGCGGGGCCTCCTACGAGCAGTACTTC	CASTWTSGASYEQYF
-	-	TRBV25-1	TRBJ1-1	TGTGCCAGCACCACAATCACAAACACTGAAGCTTTCTTT	CASTTITNTEAFF
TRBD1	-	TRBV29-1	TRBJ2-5	TGCAGCGTTGAGGAGACAGGGTCGAAGACCCAGTACTTC	CSVEETGSKTQYF
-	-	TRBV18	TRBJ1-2	TGTGCCAGCTCACCATTAAAAGATGGTGCTAGCGGCTACACCTTC	CASSPLKDGASGYTF